One and the same sample provided the 8 T cell receptor beta chains below, sequenced in a study of lymphopenia after photon versus proton radiotherapy (dated by TCRdb to about 2019). Libraries were made using the immunoSEQ multiplex PCR assay. TCRdb stores this immuneACCESS table with in-frame sequences only. Part of the clones is absent; in the studies checked, under half of the shortfall reflects unresolved V genes, and no reason is known for the rest. Across this sample there are about 12,000 clones, with 89% seen only once. The ten biggest clones cover 3.3% of the sample. The sample here was peripheral blood, taken from a patient treated with proton-based radiotherapy. The receptors originated from a man aged 60 to 75 with pancreatic cancer.

This clone was counted a few times. The V gene is TRBV9, the J gene TRBJ1-2, with 7 positions matching TRBD1. Germline CDR1 is SGDLS and CDR2 is YYNGEE. The CDR3 sequence is 15 residues long. Trimming at V came to 4 bases and at J to 0 bases, leaving 6 bases not matched to a gene. CDR3 DNA sequence: TGTGCCAGCAGCCCCCGGACAGGAGCTAACTATGGCTACACCTTC. Protein product: CASSPRTGANYGYTF.

The chain uses TRBV6-1 and TRBJ2-3; TRBD2 aligns across 7 bases. Trimming at V came to 5 bases and at J to 2 bases, leaving 7 bases not matched to a gene. Germline assignment: CDR1 MNHNS and CDR2 SASEGT. The CDR3 covers 15 residues. CDR3 protein: CASSTSAPTTDTQYF. CDR3 coding DNA: TGTGCCAGCAGTACTAGCGCCCCAACCACAGATACGCAGTATTTT.

The chain recombines TRBV5-6 with TRBJ2-3; TRBD1 matches 10 bases. Per germline, CDR1 SGHDT and CDR2 YYEEEE. V lost 4 bases to trimming and J lost 2 bases; unmatched junction nucleotides: 7. The CDR3 sequence is 16 residues long. CDR3 in amino acids: CASSGDRGRPTDTQYF. The CDR3 DNA reads TGTGCCAGCAGCGGCGACAGGGGGCGACCCACAGATACGCAGTATTTT.

The chain has TRBV11-2 and TRBJ2-1; D tentatively reads TRBD1 or TRBD2 (5 bases each). Germline values: CDR1 SGHAT, CDR2 FQNNGV. The CDR3 totals 14 residues. The germline V and J ends were trimmed by 4 bases and 8 bases, with 15 bases remaining between them. The CDR3 DNA is TGTGCCAGCAGCTGGGGGACGTCGGAAGATGAGCAGTTCTTC. It encodes CASSWGTSEDEQFF.

The chain couples TRBV6-4 to TRBJ2-1; 8 positions match TRBD2. CDR1 and CDR2 (germline): MRHNA, SNTAGT. The CDR3 extends over 15 amino acids. J lost 0 bases, V lost 3 bases, and 1 base had no gene match. The CDR3 coding sequence is TGTGCCAGCAGTGAGGGACTAGGCTCCTACAATGAGCAGTTCTTC. Its protein is CASSEGLGSYNEQFF.

V gene TRBV29-1 combines with J gene TRBJ1-4; D is unresolved. Trimming removed 5 bases at V and 8 bases at J, with 12 bases between. Germline assignment: CDR1 SQVTM and CDR2 ANQGSEA. The CDR3 sequence is 12 residues long. In nucleotides, the CDR3 is TGCAGCGTTCGACAATTAGGGGAAAAACTGTTTTTT. Translated: CSVRQLGEKLFF.

This chain joins TRBV7-9 and TRBJ2-5; D is unresolved. The CDR3 runs to 13 residues. Germline CDR1 is SEHNR and CDR2 is FQNEAQ (reference sequence). The V end lost 3 bases, the J end lost 2 bases, and 7 bases lay between the germline ends. The CDR3 spells CASSFGSQETQYF. The CDR3 nucleotides read TGTGCCAGCAGCTTTGGTAGTCAAGAGACCCAGTACTTC.

The V call is TRBV5-6, the J call TRBJ2-1; 7 nucleotides agree with TRBD2. The germline gives CDR1 SGHDT, CDR2 YYEEEE. The CDR3 extends over 14 amino acids. With V trimmed by 3 bases and J by 8 bases, 8 bases remained unmatched. The CDR3 sequence: CASSWGGNRHEQFF. For the CDR3, the DNA is TGTGCCAGCAGCTGGGGGGGTAACCGACATGAGCAGTTCTTC.